This T cell receptor beta chain was found in a study of T cell repertoires in cytomegalovirus infection. Overall study: Matching HLA type, along with CMV infection, was indicated by public TCR beta signatures.

Trimming took 7 bases from V and 7 from J; bases not matched to a gene: 10. The CDR3 runs 14 residues. MiXCR was run by TCRdb on the reads, yielding one entry per CDR3 protein. The table has around 130,000 distinct CDR3 sequences, 8.8% seen once. This clonotype was obtained from a human donor in good health (CMV status not recorded). Some clones in this sample may be carry-over from other donors' samples. The sample consisted of PBMCs. The chain combines TRBV12-3 or TRBV12-4 with TRBJ1-2, with 9 bases identical to TRBD1. The CDR3 bases are TGTGCCAGCACTCGTGGGACAGGGCTTATTGGCTACACCTTC. Its translation is CASTRGTGLIGYTF.